These 18 T cell receptor beta chains were sequenced from one sample in a study of blood T cells in healthy people across ages. Alongside a J-beta primer mix, a sample-barcoded 5' primer served in a second PCR lasting roughly 7 to 12 cycles. TCRdb recomputed calls from the 5' RACE reads with MiXCR, one row per CDR3 protein. The sample records almost 550,000 distinct CDR3 sequences, less than 25% being singletons. These sequences were also reported in another study, on T cells of mothers and their children.

What was sequenced was blood. Receptors were obtained from a boy younger than 18 in good health.

This chain joins TRBV19 and TRBJ2-2, with D perhaps matching TRBD1 (7 bases). The V and J ends lost 5 bases and 0 bases respectively, with 16 bases between them. Germline CDR1 and CDR2: LNHDA and SQIVND (reference sequence). The CDR3 contains 17 residues. In DNA, the CDR3 is TGTGCCAGTAGTGTTGCGGGACAGACCCCGAACACCGGGGAGCTGTTTTTT. It translates to CASSVAGQTPNTGELFF.

The table lists this clonotype with many counts. This chain joins TRBV28 and TRBJ2-5, with no clear D. Germline V gene data show CDR1 as MDHEN and CDR2 as SYDVKM. The CDR3 consists of 14 residues. Trimming removed 3 bases from V and 4 bases from J, with 12 bases in between. CDR3 sequence: CASSFSWVGETQYF. The CDR3 DNA follows: TGTGCCAGCAGTTTCAGCTGGGTAGGAGAGACCCAGTACTTC.

This chain links TRBV3-1 with TRBJ1-4; perhaps TRBD1 as D (5 bases). CDR1 is LGHDT and CDR2 is YNNKEL in the germline V gene (reference sequence). V lost 1 base, J lost 4 bases, and 10 bases lay in between. The CDR3 loop spans 15 amino acids. CDR3 DNA: TGTGCCAGCAGCCAAGGGGGGACTTTTAATGAAAAACTGTTTTTT. It specifies CASSQGGTFNEKLFF.

This clonotype occurred a few times. V and J are TRBV15 and TRBJ1-5, with D maybe TRBD1 (6 bases). Trimming took off 0 bases at V and 7 bases at J, with 13 bases between the two ends. Germline CDR1 LNHNV, CDR2 YYDKDF (reference sequence). The CDR3 has 15 residues. CDR3 loop: CATSRDRGADQPQHF. The CDR3 nucleotides are TGTGCCACCAGCAGAGATCGGGGGGCAGACCAGCCCCAGCATTTT.

This clonotype was seen a handful of times. V gene TRBV3-1 combines with J gene TRBJ2-5; 10 bases match TRBD2. The assigned J gene may be wrong: the sequence end matches TRBJ2-1 better. The CDR3 is 19 amino acids. Germline V CDR1 and CDR2: LGHDT, YNNKEL (reference sequence). Written as DNA, the CDR3 is TGTGCCAGCAGCCAAGATACCCCGGGGACTAGCGTTAGGGGAAATGAGCAGTTCTTC. Its translation is CASSQDTPGTSVRGNEQFF.

The sample holds a few counts of this clonotype. J is TRBJ1-1 and V is TRBV19, with D tentatively TRBD1 (6 bases). V was clipped by 7 bases and J by 0 bases, with 15 bases between them. This CDR3 region has 15 residues. Germline values: CDR1 LNHDA, CDR2 SQIVND (reference sequence). This CDR3 is CASTGKGVLNTEAFF. Written as DNA, the CDR3 is TGTGCCAGTACCGGGAAGGGGGTATTGAACACTGAAGCTTTCTTT.

This clonotype showed up just a few times. The gene calls are TRBV13 and TRBJ2-6; D unresolved. V dropped 4 bases and J dropped 0 bases, with 10 bases sitting between them. The germline gives CDR1 PRHDT, CDR2 FYEKMQ (reference sequence). This CDR3 has 16 residues. The CDR3 DNA is TGTGCCAGCAGCTATTGGACCGGCTCTGGGGCCAACGTCCTGACTTTC. It is translated as CASSYWTGSGANVLTF.

Many counts were recorded for this clonotype. The V and J genes are TRBV18 and TRBJ2-7; D tentatively fits TRBD1 or TRBD2 (6 bases each). Trimming took off 2 bases at V and 3 bases at J, with 17 bases between the two ends. Per germline, CDR1 KGHSH and CDR2 LQKENI. CDR3 length equals 16 residues. The CDR3 sequence is CASSPLVGGTRYEQYF. The DNA of the CDR3 is TGTGCCAGCTCACCATTAGTAGGGGGGACCCGCTACGAGCAGTACTTC.

The genes are TRBV5-1 and TRBJ2-7, with 7 bases matching TRBD1. Germline V gene data show CDR1 as SGHRS and CDR2 as YFSETQ. This CDR3 is 14 amino acids long. Unmatched junction bases numbered 8, after V lost 6 bases and J lost 2 bases. Here the CDR3 DNA reads TGCGCCAGCAATAGGGACAGCATGACCTACGAGCAGTACTTC. Amino acids: CASNRDSMTYEQYF.

The sample holds a few counts of this clonotype. The rearrangement uses TRBV6-5 and TRBJ1-5; D possibly corresponds to TRBD1 (5 bases). V was pared by 3 bases and J by 6 bases, with 12 bases between. CDR3 size: 14 residues. Germline V CDR1 and CDR2: MNHEY, SVGAGI. The CDR3 region has the DNA TGTGCCAGCAGTTATATGGGCGGGGGTCAGCCCCAGCATTTT. This translates into CASSYMGGGQPQHF.

The rearrangement joins TRBV27 to TRBJ2-7; TRBD2 aligns across 8 bases. CDR3 length: 14 amino acids. Germline loops: CDR1 MNHEY, CDR2 SMNVEV (reference sequence). V shed 0 bases, J shed 4 bases, and the junction held 2 bases outside the gene matches. This chain's CDR3 is CASSLSSGGYEQYF. The CDR3 DNA reads TGTGCCAGCAGTTTATCGTCGGGGGGGTACGAGCAGTACTTC.

The chain couples TRBV20-1 to TRBJ2-1, with 8 bases identical to TRBD2. The germline V gene has CDR1 DFQATT and CDR2 SNEGSKA (reference sequence). This CDR3 region has 16 residues. The ends lost 6 bases at V and 0 bases at J; junction bases unmatched: 10. The CDR3 reads CSAIGAGGDSYNEQFF. In DNA, the CDR3 is TGCAGTGCCATAGGGGCGGGAGGAGACTCCTACAATGAGCAGTTCTTC.

This rearrangement joins TRBV10-2 to TRBJ2-3; 9 bases match TRBD1. Germline loops: CDR1 WSHSY, CDR2 SAAADI. V lost 6 bases, J lost 3 bases, and 4 bases stayed unmatched. The CDR3 extends over 14 amino acids. The CDR3 DNA sequence: TGCGCCAGCAGGACAGGGGGTTTAACAGATACGCAGTATTTT. It specifies CASRTGGLTDTQYF.

In its sample, this clonotype was seen a few times. The chain employs TRBV7-9 and TRBJ2-7, with TRBD1 matching 9 bases. V shed 2 bases, J shed 2 bases, and the junction held 7 bases outside the gene matches. This CDR3 comprises 16 residues. The germline V gene has CDR1 SEHNR and CDR2 FQNEAQ (reference sequence). Here the CDR3 DNA reads TGTGCCAGCAGCTTAAGGGGGGACAGGGAAGCCTACGAGCAGTACTTC. As protein: CASSLRGDREAYEQYF.

For the CDR3, the DNA is TGCGCCAGCAGTTACAGTAGCGGTTCCTCCTACAATGAGCAGTTCTTC. This translates into CASSYSSGSSYNEQFF. The chain uses TRBV5-1 and TRBJ2-1; TRBD2 might be the D (6 bases). The germline CDR1 and CDR2 sequences are SGHRS and YFSETQ. The CDR3 loop spans 16 amino acids. Deletions cut 5 bases from V and 0 bases from J, with 15 bases between.

This clonotype was counted ten times or more. V is TRBV20-1 and J is TRBJ2-7; 9 bases match TRBD2. Germline CDR1 DFQATT, CDR2 SNEGSKA (reference sequence). The CDR3 extends over 16 amino acids. The junction had 9 bases not matched to a gene; V was cut back by 3 bases and J by 0 bases. In nucleotides, the CDR3 is TGCAGTGCTAGGGAATTGGCTAGCGGGGACTCCTACGAGCAGTACTTC. Protein: CSARELASGDSYEQYF.

The chain links TRBV27 to TRBJ2-5; the D gene is possibly TRBD1 (5 bases). The DNA matches TRBJ2-7 better at its end, which makes the J call doubtful. In germline, CDR1 is MNHEY, CDR2 SMNVEV (reference sequence). The length of the CDR3 is 13 residues. This CDR3 reads CASSWGRTYEQYF. The CDR3 DNA is TGTGCCAGCAGTTGGGGCAGGACCTACGAGCAGTACTTC.

There are a few counts of this clonotype. This chain links TRBV20-1 with TRBJ2-5; D gene uncertain. The CDR3 is made up of 15 amino acids. Per the germline V gene, CDR1 is DFQATT and CDR2 is SNEGSKA (reference sequence). V was clipped by 3 bases and J by 7 bases, with 21 bases between them. The CDR3 sequence is CSASDPGVRAGTQYF. CDR3 DNA: TGCAGTGCTAGTGATCCGGGCGTAAGGGCAGGGACCCAGTACTTC.